This entry lists 26 T cell receptor beta chains sequenced from one sample in a study of shared clonotypes between healthy human individuals. In the naive CD8 group, cells lacked CD45RO and were positively selected for CCR7, so terminally differentiated effector memory CD45RA+ cells were left out. Profiled with immunoSEQ multiplex PCR; TCRdb holds only in-frame clones, not every one. This table holds some 2.1 million clones, about 95% found once. Sequencing was done on a sample of naive CD8+ T cells sorted from blood. The receptors originated from a man aged 18-30 years in good health.

Worth noting for this clone: In the same sample, other DNA sequences code for this CDR3. The chain is built from TRBV5-1 and TRBJ2-1; 7 bases are a match to TRBD1. The V segment lost 7 bases and the J segment 4 bases; nucleotides outside the gene matches: 5. Germline values: CDR1 SGHRS, CDR2 YFSETQ. The CDR3 consists of 13 residues. The CDR3 DNA follows: TGCGCCAGCTCCATGACAGGGTACAATGAGCAGTTCTTC. It yields the protein CASSMTGYNEQFF.

On this clone: The identical CDR3 is also encoded by other nucleotide sequences in the sample. The chain joins TRBV11-2 to TRBJ2-7; D is undetermined. V lost 1 base and J 1 base, leaving 5 bases between the germline ends. The CDR3 length is 13 residues. Germline loops: CDR1 SGHAT, CDR2 FQNNGV. The CDR3 DNA is TGTGCCAGCAGCTTAGTAGAGTCCTACGAGCAGTACTTC. Translation gives CASSLVESYEQYF. Looking up the rest from reference TRBV11-2 and TRBJ2-7 gives the full variable domain: EAGVAQSPRYKIIEKRQSVAFWCNPISGHATLYWYQQILGQGPKLLIQFQNNGVVDDSQLPKDRFSAERLKGVDSTLKIQPAKLEDSAVYLCASSLVESYEQYFGPGTRLTVT.

This clone was seen once. The chain has TRBV4-2 and TRBJ2-7; the match to TRBD2 covers 7 bases. Germline loops: CDR1 LGHNA, CDR2 YNFKEQ. This CDR3 contains 14 residues. Germline trimming cut 5 bases from V and 3 bases from J; bases unmatched to any gene: 7. The CDR3: CASSWRGGGYEQYF. In DNA, the CDR3 is TGTGCCAGCAGCTGGCGGGGCGGGGGCTACGAGCAGTACTTC.

The chain couples TRBV30 to TRBJ2-3; the match to TRBD2 covers 8 bases. CDR1 and CDR2 from the germline V gene are GTSNPN and SVGIG (reference sequence). The CDR3 sequence is 15 residues long. Losses at the gene ends were 0 bases for V and 5 bases for J; bases not matched to a gene: 7. The CDR3 DNA sequence: TGTGCCTGGAGTGTAGGGGCGGGGGGTGTAGATACGCAGTATTTT. This encodes CAWSVGAGGVDTQYF.

V is TRBV27 and J is TRBJ1-2, with a tentative D call TRBD1 (5 bases). Trimming took off 3 bases at V and 1 base at J, with 15 bases between the two ends. From germline, CDR1 is MNHEY and CDR2 SMNVEV (reference sequence). The CDR3 covers 16 residues. CDR3 sequence (DNA): TGTGCCAGCAGTTTTTCGGCGGGGACGCTTAACTATGGCTACACCTTC. Translated, it gives CASSFSAGTLNYGYTF.

The chain combines TRBV28 with TRBJ2-1, with a tentative D call TRBD2 (6 bases). Trimming took 8 bases from V and 2 from J, leaving 13 bases between them. The CDR3 runs to 14 residues. Germline-derived CDR1 and CDR2 are MDHEN and SYDVKM. The DNA of the CDR3 is TGTGCCAGCTACCCGGGGGTAACCTACAATGAGCAGTTCTTC. It yields the protein CASYPGVTYNEQFF.

Worth noting for this clone: The same CDR3 arises from other DNA sequences in this sample as well. J is TRBJ1-2 and V is TRBV28; TRBD1 is a possible D gene (5 bases). V was cut by 2 bases and J by 8 bases, with 9 bases left in between. Looked up from germline, CDR1 is MDHEN and CDR2 is SYDVKM. The CDR3 totals 12 residues. The CDR3 sequence is CASSLGGEGYTF. In nucleotides, the CDR3 is TGTGCCAGCAGTTTAGGGGGAGAGGGCTACACCTTC.

The chain links TRBV15 to TRBJ2-2, with 8 bases lining up with TRBD1. The CDR3 has 15 amino acids. Germline loops: CDR1 LNHNV, CDR2 YYDKDF (reference sequence). Unmatched junction bases numbered 3, after V lost 2 bases and J lost 4 bases. The CDR3 loop is CATSRSTGGTGELFF. The CDR3 bases are TGTGCCACCAGCAGATCCACAGGGGGCACCGGGGAGCTGTTTTTT.

The CDR3 nucleotides are TGTGCCAGCAGCCAAGATCACGGGACCCACGCAGAGTCGCCCCTCCACTTT. Translation gives CASSQDHGTHAESPLHF. The rearrangement joins TRBV4-2 to TRBJ1-6; D may be TRBD1 (5 bases). CDR3 length: 17 residues. V gave up 0 bases and J gave up 13 bases, with 22 bases separating them. Germline-derived CDR1 and CDR2 are LGHNA and YNFKEQ.

The chain combines TRBV7-9 with TRBJ2-7; weak D call: TRBD2 (5 bases). Trimming took 5 bases from V and 2 from J, leaving 16 bases between them. The V gene's germline CDR1 is SEHNR and CDR2 FQNEAQ (reference sequence). The CDR3 spans 15 residues. CDR3 bases: TGTGCCAGCAGCGGACGGACTGAAAGTACCTACGAGCAGTACTTC. Translating gives CASSGRTESTYEQYF.

The chain employs TRBV7-2 and TRBJ2-2; 13 bases are shared with TRBD2. The CDR3 contains 17 residues. J lost 6 bases, V lost 6 bases, and 10 bases had no gene match. Per the germline V gene, CDR1 is SGHTA and CDR2 is FQGNSA. CDR3 DNA sequence: TGTGCCAGCAGTAAAAAGCGGGGACTAGCGGGATCCGGGGAGCTGTTTTTT. It encodes CASSKKRGLAGSGELFF.

CDR3 DNA: TGCGCCAGCAGGACAGAAATACAAGAGACCCAGTACTTC. This sequence encodes CASRTEIQETQYF. The chain has TRBV5-1 and TRBJ2-5; maybe TRBD1 (5 bases). The CDR3 is 13 residues long. The germline gives CDR1 SGHRS, CDR2 YFSETQ. Trimming took 5 bases from V and 2 from J, leaving 10 bases between them.

This clone was picked up one time. V gene TRBV7-2 combines with J gene TRBJ1-1, with TRBD1 as a possible D gene (5 bases). This CDR3 contains 15 residues. Germline V lookup: CDR1 SGHTA, CDR2 FQGNSA. The germline V and J ends were trimmed by 1 base and 1 base, with 10 bases remaining between them. CDR3 nucleotide sequence: TGTGCCAGCAGCTTAGAGGAGGGGTCGAACACTGAAGCTTTCTTT. Translating it yields CASSLEEGSNTEAFF.

The V call is TRBV28, the J call TRBJ1-5; the match to TRBD1 covers 8 bases. The CDR3 length is 15 residues. The J segment lost 6 bases and the V segment lost 8 bases, leaving 12 bases of the junction unmatched. Germline V gene data show CDR1 as MDHEN and CDR2 as SYDVKM. CDR3 protein: CASCRAGTGCQPQHF. CDR3 coding DNA: TGTGCCAGCTGTCGTGCCGGGACAGGCTGTCAGCCCCAGCATTTT.

The V gene is TRBV27, the J gene TRBJ1-1, with a possible D match to TRBD1 (5 bases). This CDR3 contains 15 residues. CDR1 and CDR2 from the germline V gene are MNHEY and SMNVEV (reference sequence). Trimming shortened V by 5 bases and J by 0 bases, and 13 bases separated the two germline ends. The CDR3 protein is CASSPEGPMNTEAFF. In nucleotides, the CDR3 is TGTGCCAGCAGTCCCGAGGGGCCCATGAACACTGAAGCTTTCTTT.

The chain recombines TRBV7-6 with TRBJ1-1; the match to TRBD1 covers 8 bases. Germline V gene lookup returns CDR1 SGHVS and CDR2 FNYEAQ. The CDR3 runs 15 residues. V was clipped by 2 bases and J by 3 bases; unmatched bases: 5. This CDR3 is CASSLSGGGYTEAFF. The CDR3 DNA reads as TGTGCCAGCAGCTTATCAGGGGGCGGGTACACTGAAGCTTTCTTT.

The rearrangement links TRBV11-2 to TRBJ2-3, with TRBD2 identical over 10 bases. V was clipped by 1 base and J by 5 bases; unmatched bases: 6. Germline V gives CDR1 SGHAT, CDR2 FQNNGV. The CDR3 has 16 amino acids. The CDR3, as DNA: TGTGCCAGCAGCTTAGCAGCGGGGGGGCAGCAAGATACGCAGTATTTT. Translation gives CASSLAAGGQQDTQYF. Drawing the rest from reference TRBV11-2 and TRBJ2-3, the complete variable domain is EAGVAQSPRYKIIEKRQSVAFWCNPISGHATLYWYQQILGQGPKLLIQFQNNGVVDDSQLPKDRFSAERLKGVDSTLKIQPAKLEDSAVYLCASSLAAGGQQDTQYFGPGTRLTVL.

Of note for this clone: Other DNA sequences within the sample encode an identical CDR3. The chain has TRBV9 and TRBJ2-4, with 7 bases lining up with TRBD1. V was pared by 0 bases and J by 1 base, with 1 base of the junction left unmatched. The CDR3 consists of 15 residues. Germline CDR1 and CDR2: SGDLS and YYNGEE. The CDR3 sequence: CASSVGGGAKNIQYF. The DNA of the CDR3 is TGTGCCAGCAGCGTAGGAGGGGGCGCCAAAAACATTCAGTACTTC.

This chain uses TRBV28 with TRBJ1-4, with 7 bases matching TRBD1. With 4 bases clipped from V and 3 bases from J, the junction kept 5 bases outside the gene matches. Germline V gene lookup returns CDR1 MDHEN and CDR2 SYDVKM. There are 15 residues in the CDR3. The CDR3 DNA follows: TGTGCCAGCAGTTGGGACAGCCTTCCTAATGAAAAACTGTTTTTT. It is translated as CASSWDSLPNEKLFF. The full variable domain, its missing parts supplied by reference TRBV28 and TRBJ1-4, is DVKVTQSSRYLVKRTGEKVFLECVQDMDHENMFWYRQDPGLGLRLIYFSYDVKMKEKGDIPEGYSVSREKKERFSLILESASTNQTSMYLCASSWDSLPNEKLFFGSGTQLSVL.

V gene TRBV4-2 combines with J gene TRBJ1-2; unclear D gene. The CDR3 runs to 16 residues. Looked up from germline, CDR1 is LGHNA and CDR2 is YNFKEQ. Trimming took off 4 bases at V and 4 bases at J, with 19 bases between the two ends. CDR3 nucleotide sequence: TGTGCCAGCAGCCCCGAGGAGTCGGATCAATCCTATGGCTACACCTTC. This encodes CASSPEESDQSYGYTF.

The rearrangement uses TRBV27 and TRBJ2-1; 16 bases fit TRBD2. CDR1 is MNHEY and CDR2 is SMNVEV in the germline V gene (reference sequence). CDR3 length equals 18 residues. Trimming took 8 bases from V and 3 from J; bases not matched to a gene: 10. The CDR3 is CASGLGTSGRAGYNEQFF. The CDR3 DNA follows: TGTGCCAGCGGGCTCGGGACTAGCGGGAGGGCCGGCTACAATGAGCAGTTCTTC.

The CDR3 DNA is TGTGCCAGCAGCTTAGCCCTCGCGGGTAGCGGGAGCTCCTACGAGCAGTACTTC. Translation: CASSLALAGSGSSYEQYF. V gene TRBV7-8 combines with J gene TRBJ2-7, with 9 bases fitting TRBD2. Germline CDR1 reads SGHVS; CDR2 reads FQNEAQ. The CDR3 loop spans 18 amino acids. After removal of 0 bases from V and 0 bases from J, the junction contained 9 bases not matched to a gene.

This clone was observed a single time. The genes are TRBV14 and TRBJ1-1; no clear D. V was pared by 3 bases and J by 5 bases, with 7 bases between. Germline V CDR1 and CDR2: SGHDN, FVKESK. This CDR3 has 12 residues. The CDR3 loop is CASSQTTTEAFF. The DNA of the CDR3 is TGTGCCAGCAGCCAGACAACGACTGAAGCTTTCTTT.

This chain connects TRBV19 to TRBJ1-4; D is perhaps TRBD1 (5 bases). Germline V lookup: CDR1 LNHDA, CDR2 SQIVND (reference sequence). Trimming took off 4 bases at V and 3 bases at J, with 18 bases between the two ends. This CDR3 is built from 17 residues. The CDR3 spells CASSTHFSGSPNEKLFF. The CDR3 DNA reads as TGTGCCAGTAGTACTCACTTTTCAGGGTCGCCTAATGAAAAACTGTTTTTT.

The rearrangement uses TRBV11-2 and TRBJ2-5; TRBD1 aligns across 7 bases. Germline V CDR1 and CDR2: SGHAT, FQNNGV. V lost 2 bases and J lost 2; bases outside the gene matches: 5. This CDR3 contains 15 residues. CDR3 sequence reads: CASSLIGDRQETQYF. In DNA form, the CDR3 reads TGTGCCAGCAGCTTAATTGGGGACAGACAAGAGACCCAGTACTTC.

The chain carries TRBV13 and TRBJ2-7; 7 bases map to TRBD1. Trimming at V came to 8 bases and at J to 5 bases, leaving 12 bases not matched to a gene. The CDR3 extends over 14 amino acids. Germline CDR1 reads PRHDT; CDR2 reads FYEKMQ (reference sequence). The DNA of the CDR3 is TGTGCCAGCGACCTTCGACAGGGTGGCCACGAGCAGTACTTC. This translates into CASDLRQGGHEQYF.